This TCR beta chain was identified in a study of beta chain features in type 1 diabetes. Notes on the study in general: Shortening of TCRB CDR3s, moderate but significant, appeared in all four CD4+ subsets of Type 1 diabetes patients.

Sequencing targeted expressed TCRB transcripts, as all isolated RNA had been reverse transcribed. Sequencing was performed with immunoSEQ multiplex PCR; in TCRdb, only in-frame clones are kept and a portion is missing. The table records approximately 360,000 clones, 10% to 15% of them present only once. The CDR3 covers 16 residues. After removal of 1 base from V and 6 bases from J, the junction contained 4 bases not matched to a gene. Per the germline V gene, CDR1 is SGHTA and CDR2 is FQGNSA. This clone came up a few times. Its antigen is not known. V gene TRBV7-2 combines with J gene TRBJ2-2; 11 bases are a match to TRBD1. The sequenced sample was naive CD4+ T cells from blood. The receptor was isolated from a woman between 18 and 29 years old with type 1 diabetes. The CDR3 spells CASSLGPGQGAGELFF. CDR3 nucleotide sequence: TGTGCCAGCAGCTTAGGTCCGGGACAGGGGGCCGGGGAGCTGTTTTTT.